The source of this T cell receptor beta chain is a study of cytomegalovirus exposure and HLA in healthy donors. Looking at the study overall: There were some 410 genotyped donors. Of these, roughly 80% fell in the genetic ancestry cluster associated with self-reported Caucasian donors. The study's findings and limits: The authors later found HLA-associated TCR beta chains more clonally expanded than equally common others.

Everyone who donated was a healthy bone marrow donor. This clone appeared once. Its antigen remains unidentified. CDR3 length: 16 amino acids. V shed 4 bases and J shed 4 bases, with 17 bases lying between them. CDR1 is LNHDA and CDR2 is SQIVND in the germline V gene (reference sequence). The primer mix had 60 Vbeta and 13 Jbeta primers. TCRdb keeps only in-frame clones here, not all; method: immunoSEQ multiplex PCR. The sample has about 140,000 clones, approximately 82% seen once. The TCR comes from a man aged 30-40 years in good health and CMV-seropositive. The sequencing sample was made of PBMCs. V is TRBV19 and J is TRBJ1-5, with a weak D call TRBD1 (5 bases). The CDR3 DNA reads as TGTGCCAGTAGTAGGGGGGAGGGAGGGGAGAATCAGCCCCAGCATTTT. It is translated as CASSRGEGGENQPQHF.